The following is a T cell receptor (beta chain) sequence with its context. Its antigen is unidentified. This sample was included in a study of vaccination and CD4 T cells after COVID-19. Study results and limitations: In convalescent patients, a median 86.3% of post-vaccine SARS-CoV-2-reactive clones appeared only after vaccination.

Sequencing of DNA taken from cultured CD4+ T cells relied on the Oncomine TCR Beta short-read assay. TCRdb analysed the PCR reads with MiXCR anew, one entry per CDR3 protein. This sample has around 17,000 distinct CDR3 sequences; 35% to 40% occur once, and the top ten carry around 11%. The CDR3 sequence is 17 residues long. With 0 bases clipped from V and 7 bases from J, the junction kept 9 bases outside the gene matches. Germline CDR1 is MNHNS and CDR2 is SASEGT. Regarding treatment: roughly 10-day PBMC culture with coronavirus spike peptide pools or control peptides (ViraFEST assay). The sample comprised CD4+ T cells from blood, cultured in vitro. The source of this sequence is a human donor who had recovered from COVID-19. The chain joins TRBV6-1 to TRBJ2-1, with 10 positions matching TRBD2. This CDR3 is CASSEAVLAGSENEQFF. DNA of the CDR3: TGTGCCAGCAGTGAAGCAGTACTAGCGGGATCGGAGAATGAGCAGTTCTTC.